The sequence of this TCR beta chain was determined in a study of T cells in localized non-small cell lung cancer. Study-wide points: Adjacent lung had a median about 60 of the 100 largest tumor clones.

Points on this clone: Its antigen is unidentified.

CDR3 length equals 14 residues. Germline V gene sequence: CDR1 MDHEN, CDR2 SYDVKM. The V and J ends lost 2 bases and 4 bases, in that order; junction bases with no gene match: 3. TCRdb keeps only in-frame clones here, not all; method: immunoSEQ multiplex PCR. This table has fewer than 25,000 clones, roughly 90% appearing once. The chain combines TRBV28 with TRBJ1-1; 8 nucleotides align to TRBD1. The source material was peripheral blood, sampled before any cancer treatment. This sequence was found in a male donor at least 60 years old with stage I squamous cell lung carcinoma. CDR3 in amino acids: CASSLAGGVTEAFF. CDR3 DNA sequence: TGTGCCAGCAGTTTAGCAGGGGGCGTCACTGAAGCTTTCTTT.